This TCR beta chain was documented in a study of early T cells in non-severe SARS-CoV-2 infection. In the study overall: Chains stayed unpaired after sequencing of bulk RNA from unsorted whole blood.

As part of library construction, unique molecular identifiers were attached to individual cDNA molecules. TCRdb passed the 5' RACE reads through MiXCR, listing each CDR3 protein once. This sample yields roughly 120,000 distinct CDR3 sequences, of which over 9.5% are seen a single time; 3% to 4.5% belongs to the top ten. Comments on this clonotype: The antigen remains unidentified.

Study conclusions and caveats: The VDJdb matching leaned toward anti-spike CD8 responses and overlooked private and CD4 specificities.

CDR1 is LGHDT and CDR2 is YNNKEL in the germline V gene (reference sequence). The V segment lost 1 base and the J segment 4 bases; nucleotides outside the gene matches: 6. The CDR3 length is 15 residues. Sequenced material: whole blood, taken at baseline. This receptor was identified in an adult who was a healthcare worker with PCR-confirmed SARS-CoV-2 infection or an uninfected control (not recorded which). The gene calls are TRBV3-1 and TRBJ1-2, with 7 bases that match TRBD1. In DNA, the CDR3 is TGTGCCAGCAGCCAAGGACGGACAGGACTCTATGGCTACACCTTC. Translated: CASSQGRTGLYGYTF. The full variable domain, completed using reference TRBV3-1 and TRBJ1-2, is DTAVSQTPKYLVTQMGNDKSIKCEQNLGHDTMYWYKQDSKKFLKIMFSYNNKELIINETVPNRFSPKSPDKAHLNLHINSLELGDSAVYFCASSQGRTGLYGYTFGSGTRLTVV.